This T cell receptor (beta chain) derives from a study of T cell responses to AZD1222 COVID-19 vaccine. Background on the study: Analysis merged second doses at about 4 or about 12 weeks. Study results and caveats: Close to half of all spike-specific TCRs reportedly target regions of the variants that are unmutated.

As to this clone: Its antigen remains unidentified.

Method: immunoSEQ multiplex PCR; TCRdb's copy keeps in-frame clones and lacks some. This table holds about 57,000 clones, around 88% found once. Trimming at V came to 1 base and at J to 5 bases, leaving 9 bases not matched to a gene. Germline V lookup: CDR1 SGHVS, CDR2 FNYEAQ. The CDR3 is made up of 17 amino acids. The rearrangement links TRBV7-6 to TRBJ2-7; 12 bases fit TRBD2. The receptor's source is an adult in good health. The input for sequencing was peripheral blood, taken on day 0 of AZD1222 vaccination. Written as DNA, the CDR3 is TGTGCCAGCAGCTTAGACCCCCTAGCGGGAGGGGGCCACGAGCAGTACTTC. Protein product: CASSLDPLAGGGHEQYF.